These T cell receptor beta chains were read from a single sample in a study of shared T cell receptors in the human thymus. TCRdb's copy holds only in-frame clones and misses some; the assay was immunoSEQ multiplex PCR. The sample contains 600,000 or so clones, over 75% of which appear only once. These same records also appear under a second study, on human thymus T cells.

Sequencing was done on a sample of thymocytes. These receptors all come from a boy in the first two years of life with a congenital heart defect. Both conserved end residues are part of each CDR3. D genes are given only for firm matches. The size of a clone is reported for some rows only, either as once, few or many, or as a class for expanded clones.

TRBJ1-4 few - TRBV14 CASSPRGDSGEKLFF TGTGCCAGCAGCCCGCGGGGTGATTCCGGCGAAAAACTGTTTTTT
TRBJ1-1 - - TRBV27 CASIPSVVGGKGAFF TGTGCCAGCATTCCATCGGTCGTGGGGGGTAAGGGAGCTTTCTTT
TRBJ1-6 few - TRBV5-4 CASSTQGSDNSPLHF TGTGCCAGCAGCACCCAGGGCTCAGATAATTCCCCCCTCCACTTT
TRBJ2-7 - TRBD2 TRBV28 CASSPLPAGAVEQYF TGTGCCAGCAGTCCTCTCCCAGCGGGAGCGGTCGAGCAGTACTTC
TRBJ2-1 - - TRBV14 CASSQDGERRFF TGTGCCAGCAGCCAAGATGGAGAACGAAGGTTCTTC
TRBJ2-2 - - TRBV4-1 CASSHRTGYTGELFF TGCGCCAGCAGCCATCGAACAGGGTATACCGGGGAGCTGTTTTTT
TRBJ1-1 few TRBD1 TRBV19 CASKGQGTTEAFF TGTGCCAGTAAGGGACAGGGTACCACTGAAGCTTTCTTT
TRBJ1-2 - - TRBV4-1 CASKTGDYGYTF TGCGCCAGCAAGACAGGAGACTATGGCTACACCTTC
TRBJ2-7 - - TRBV5-1 CASSLNRSSYEQYF TGCGCCAGCAGCTTGAACAGGAGCTCCTACGAGCAGTACTTC
TRBJ2-5 once - TRBV15 CATSPGETQYF TGTGCCACCTCCCCAGGGGAGACACAGTACTTC
TRBJ1-2 - - TRBV5-6 CASSLDIYGYTF TGTGCCAGCAGCTTGGACATCTATGGCTACACCTTC
TRBJ2-7 - - TRBV28 CASSPRPSGEQYF TGTGCCAGCAGTCCCCGGCCCTCGGGTGAGCAGTACTTC
TRBJ2-7 - - TRBV5-5 CASSLSSEQYF TGTGCCAGCAGCTTGTCATCCGAGCAGTACTTC
TRBJ1-2 - - TRBV7-9 CASSLEQVYYGYTF TGTGCCAGCAGCTTAGAGCAGGTTTACTATGGCTACACCTTC
TRBJ2-7 few TRBD2 TRBV19 CASSTSGRPLRLRDEQYF TGTGCCAGTAGCACTAGCGGGAGACCCCTTCGGTTGAGGGACGAGCAGTACTTC
TRBJ1-1 - TRBD1 TRBV11-2 CASSLQGAMNTEAFF TGTGCCAGCAGTCTACAGGGGGCCATGAACACTGAAGCTTTCTTT
TRBJ2-7 few TRBD1 TRBV5-1 CASSFRDRSYEQYF TGCGCCAGCAGCTTCCGGGACAGATCCTACGAGCAGTACTTC
TRBJ2-1 once TRBD1 TRBV5-1 CASSTGQGLSYNEQFF TGCGCCAGCAGCACCGGACAGGGGTTGTCCTACAATGAGCAGTTCTTC
TRBJ2-5 once TRBD1 TRBV4-1 CASSARDSERETQYF TGCGCCAGCAGCGCCCGGGACAGTGAGCGAGAGACCCAGTACTTC
TRBJ2-1 - - TRBV28 CASSLESHRSSYNEQFF TGTGCCAGCAGTTTAGAATCTCACCGGAGCTCCTACAATGAGCAGTTCTTC
TRBJ1-1 - - TRBV11-2 CASSPHAEAFF TGTGCCAGCAGCCCACATGCTGAAGCTTTCTTT
TRBJ2-5 - TRBD1 TRBV19 CASSISDRAQETQYF TGTGCCAGTAGTATTTCGGACAGGGCCCAAGAGACCCAGTACTTC
TRBJ2-2 - TRBD1 TRBV27 CASSFGDRAISNTGELFF TGTGCCAGCAGTTTCGGGGACAGGGCTATATCGAACACCGGGGAGCTGTTTTTT
TRBJ2-1 - - TRBV11-2 CASSLVGGLSNEQFF TGTGCCAGCAGCTTAGTAGGGGGTCTTAGCAATGAGCAGTTCTTC
TRBJ2-5 - TRBD2 TRBV5-4 CASSFIIRLAGGTQETQYF TGTGCCAGCAGCTTCATCATACGTCTAGCGGGGGGCACTCAAGAGACCCAGTACTTC
TRBJ2-2 - TRBD2 TRBV27 CASSTLAGGRNTGELFF TGTGCCAGCAGTACCCTAGCGGGGGGTAGGAACACCGGGGAGCTGTTTTTT
TRBJ2-7 - TRBD1 TRBV7-3 CASSLRGRGQAYEQYF TGTGCCAGCAGCTTACGGGGCAGGGGGCAGGCCTACGAGCAGTACTTC
TRBJ1-2 - - TRBV6-5 CASSYSYRVNYGYTF TGTGCCAGCAGTTACTCCTACAGGGTTAACTATGGCTACACCTTC
TRBJ2-1 - - TRBV20-1 CSARSSGPFFF TGCAGTGCTAGGTCCAGCGGTCCTTTTTTCTTC
TRBJ1-4 few - TRBV5-4 CASSPSIETNEKLFF TGTGCCAGCAGCCCTAGTATAGAGACTAATGAAAAACTGTTTTTT
TRBJ2-1 - - TRBV6-5 CASSYYQGTVVEQFF TGTGCCAGCAGTTACTACCAGGGGACGGTAGTTGAGCAGTTCTTC
TRBJ2-2 - TRBD2 TRBV7-8 CASRRRTREDPGELFF TGTGCCAGCAGAAGAAGGACTAGAGAGGATCCCGGGGAGCTGTTTTTT
TRBJ2-3 - TRBD2 TRBV19 CASTSGLADTQYF TGTGCCAGTACCTCCGGACTAGCAGATACGCAGTATTTT
TRBJ1-5 - TRBD1 TRBV28 CASSLRPGEGGGQPQHF TGTGCCAGCAGTTTACGACCCGGGGAAGGGGGCGGTCAGCCCCAGCATTTT
TRBJ1-1 - - TRBV7-2 CASSLWQLNTEAFF TGTGCCAGCAGCTTATGGCAATTGAACACTGAAGCTTTCTTT
TRBJ1-5 once - TRBV18 CASSPFSLSQGGNQPQHF TGTGCCAGCTCACCGTTTAGCCTTTCCCAAGGGGGCAATCAGCCCCAGCATTTT
TRBJ2-1 - TRBD2 TRBV12-5 CASGSPQRELYNEQFF TGTGCTAGTGGTTCCCCCCAGCGGGAGCTCTACAATGAGCAGTTCTTC
TRBJ1-4 - TRBD1 TRBV5-1 CASSFQTGGKEKLFF TGCGCCAGCAGCTTTCAGACAGGGGGAAAAGAAAAACTGTTTTTT
TRBJ2-7 - - TRBV6-5 CASSHRDEQYF TGTGCCAGTAGCCACAGGGATGAGCAGTACTTC
TRBJ2-1 few - TRBV14 CASSQETATPYNEQFF TGTGCCAGCAGCCAAGAGACAGCTACTCCCTACAATGAGCAGTTCTTC
TRBJ1-5 - - TRBV9 CASSVQGGQPQHF TGTGCCAGCAGCGTCCAGGGTGGTCAGCCCCAGCATTTT
TRBJ2-5 - - TRBV30 CAWSVRDQETQYF TGTGCCTGGAGTGTACGCGATCAAGAGACCCAGTACTTC
TRBJ2-7 - TRBD1 TRBV19 CASRGTGVAYEQYF TGTGCCAGTAGAGGGACAGGGGTTGCCTACGAGCAGTACTTC
TRBJ1-2 - TRBD1 TRBV28 CATRDSVYGYTF TGTGCCACCCGGGACAGCGTCTATGGCTACACCTTC
TRBJ2-7 - - TRBV6-1 CASSHQCYEQYF TGTGCCAGCAGCCACCAGTGTTACGAGCAGTACTTC
TRBJ2-5 - TRBD1 TRBV6-1 CASKGQGTRETQYF TGTGCCAGCAAGGGACAGGGGACGAGAGAGACCCAGTACTTC
TRBJ2-1 - - TRBV27 CASSLTRLRSYNEQFF TGTGCCAGCAGTTTAACCCGACTACGCTCCTACAATGAGCAGTTCTTC
TRBJ2-7 - - TRBV5-1 CASSFLLDPSYEQYF TGCGCCAGCAGCTTTCTATTAGATCCATCCTACGAGCAGTACTTC
TRBJ2-1 - - TRBV27 CASRPPRAGSYNEQFF TGTGCCAGCAGACCCCCCCGGGCGGGGTCCTACAATGAGCAGTTCTTC
TRBJ2-3 - TRBD1 TRBV30 CAWRPGTGGVWADTQYF TGTGCCTGGAGGCCCGGGACAGGGGGCGTTTGGGCAGATACGCAGTATTTT
TRBJ2-5 - TRBD2 TRBV6-1 CASSASGNLQRETQYF TGTGCCAGCAGTGCCAGCGGGAACCTCCAAAGAGAGACCCAGTACTTC
TRBJ1-4 once - TRBV27 CASSPREGHKLFF TGTGCCAGCAGTCCCAGGGAGGGTCACAAACTGTTTTTT
TRBJ2-5 - TRBD1 TRBV5-4 CASSQVGQGAGETQYF TGTGCCAGCTCCCAAGTGGGTCAGGGGGCAGGAGAGACCCAGTACTTC
TRBJ1-4 - - TRBV11-2 CASSSVQGLTEKLFF TGTGCCAGCAGCTCCGTACAGGGCCTAACGGAAAAACTGTTTTTT